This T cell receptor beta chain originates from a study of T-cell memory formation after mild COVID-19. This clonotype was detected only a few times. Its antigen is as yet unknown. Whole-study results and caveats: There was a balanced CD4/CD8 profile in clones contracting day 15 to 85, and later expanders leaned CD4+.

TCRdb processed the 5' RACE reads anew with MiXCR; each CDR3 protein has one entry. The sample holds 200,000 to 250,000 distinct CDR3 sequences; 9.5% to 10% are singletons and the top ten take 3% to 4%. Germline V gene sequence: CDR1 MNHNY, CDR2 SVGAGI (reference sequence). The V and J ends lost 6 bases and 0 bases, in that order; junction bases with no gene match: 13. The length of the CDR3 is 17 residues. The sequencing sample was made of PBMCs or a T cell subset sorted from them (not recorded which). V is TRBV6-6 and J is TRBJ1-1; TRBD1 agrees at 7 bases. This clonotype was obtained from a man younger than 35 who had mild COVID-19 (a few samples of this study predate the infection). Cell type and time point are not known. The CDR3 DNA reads TGTGCCAGCAGCCCCCGAACAGGGGCTCTCTTGAACACTGAAGCTTTCTTT. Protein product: CASSPRTGALLNTEAFF.